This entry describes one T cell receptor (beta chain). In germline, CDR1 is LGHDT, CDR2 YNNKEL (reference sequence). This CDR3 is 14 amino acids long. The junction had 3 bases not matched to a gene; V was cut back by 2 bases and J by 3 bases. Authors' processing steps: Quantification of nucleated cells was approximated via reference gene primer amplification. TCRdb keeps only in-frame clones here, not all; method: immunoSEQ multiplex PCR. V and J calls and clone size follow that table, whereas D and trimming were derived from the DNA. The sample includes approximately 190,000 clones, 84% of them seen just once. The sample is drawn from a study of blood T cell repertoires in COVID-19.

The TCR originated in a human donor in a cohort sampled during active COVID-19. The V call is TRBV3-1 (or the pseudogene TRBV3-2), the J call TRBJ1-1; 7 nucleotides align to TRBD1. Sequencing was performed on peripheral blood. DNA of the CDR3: TGTGCCAGCAGCCAATCAGACAGGGACACTGAAGCTTTCTTT. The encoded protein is CASSQSDRDTEAFF.